Listed below are T cell receptor beta chains from one sample, sequenced in a study of cytomegalovirus exposure and HLA in healthy donors. Generated by immunoSEQ multiplex PCR, the TCRdb table keeps only in-frame clones and is missing some. Here the sample spans more than 110,000 clones, 82% being singletons. Sequenced material: PBMCs. The receptor set was obtained from a young man in good health and CMV-seropositive. The CDR3 runs from the conserved cysteine through the conserved F or W. The D gene is left open where the match is weak. A row's size may be missing; if present it is once, few, many or a size class.

>NA|14|TRBV6-4|TRBD2|TRBJ2-1
TGTGCCAGCAGTATGAGCGGGAATTACAATGAGCAGTTCTTC
CASSMSGNYNEQFF
>NA|17|TRBV28|NA|TRBJ2-2
TGTGCCAGCAGTACCCTAAGAGGATCTCTAAACACCGGGGAGCTGTTTTTT
CASSTLRGSLNTGELFF
>NA|15|TRBV5-1|NA|TRBJ1-3
TGCGCCAGCAGCTTGGAGGGGGAATCGGGAAACACCATATATTTT
CASSLEGESGNTIYF
>NA|17|TRBV4-1|NA|TRBJ2-7
TGCGCCAGCAGCCAAGAGGCGGCGGGTCCCCTTACCTACGAGCAGTACTTC
CASSQEAAGPLTYEQYF
>once|17|TRBV7-9|NA|TRBJ1-3
TGTTCCAGCAGGCCTAGGAACAGGGCTACCTCTGGAAACACCATATATTTT
CSSRPRNRATSGNTIYF
>NA|14|TRBV28|TRBD2|TRBJ2-7
TGTGCCAGCAGCGGGACTAGCGGGGGCTACGAGCAGTACTTC
CASSGTSGGYEQYF
>few|18|TRBV4-2|TRBD2|TRBJ2-1
TGTGCCAGCAGCCCCAAGCGACTAGCGGGAGGACTAAACAATGAGCAGTTCTTC
CASSPKRLAGGLNNEQFF
>NA|16|TRBV4-1|TRBD1|TRBJ2-1
TGCGCCAGCAGCCCCCGGGACAGGGGCACTTTAAATGAGCAGTTCTTC
CASSPRDRGTLNEQFF
>NA|15|TRBV5-8|NA|TRBJ1-4
TGTGCCAGCGACACTATCGGGGTCTCCCCAGAAAAGCTGTTTTTT
CASDTIGVSPEKLFF
>NA|14|TRBV5-1|NA|TRBJ1-4
TGCGCCAGCAGTTCGTCGGGGGGTAATGAAAAACTGTTTTTT
CASSSSGGNEKLFF
>NA|13|TRBV6-4|TRBD1|TRBJ2-5
TGTGCCAGCGCCAGGGGGCTTGGGGAGACCCAGTACTTC
CASARGLGETQYF
>NA|18|TRBV7-9|TRBD1|TRBJ2-6
TGTGCCAGCAGCCCAGACGGGACAGGCCCACCTGGGGCCAACGTCCTGACTTTC
CASSPDGTGPPGANVLTF
>NA|16|TRBV6-5|TRBD2|TRBJ2-5
TGTGCCAGCAGTTACCCGACTAGCGGGGGTACGGAGACCCAGTACTTC
CASSYPTSGGTETQYF
>NA|16|TRBV27|NA|TRBJ2-4
TGTGCCAGCAGTTTAGATATAGTTGCTTCCAAAAACATTCAGTACTTC
CASSLDIVASKNIQYF
>NA|16|TRBV9|TRBD1|TRBJ2-7
TGTGCCAGCAGCCCTTCCGCCGGGACAGGGTTATACGAGCAGTACTTC
CASSPSAGTGLYEQYF
>NA|15|TRBV11-2|NA|TRBJ2-6
TGTGCCAGCAGCTTAGCCCGGGCTGGGGCCAACGTCCTGACTTTC
CASSLARAGANVLTF
>NA|14|TRBV21-1|NA|TRBJ2-7
TGTGCCAGCAGCAAACCCGACAGGGACTACGAGCAGTACTTC
CASSKPDRDYEQYF
>NA|13|TRBV7-3|NA|TRBJ1-1
TGTGCCAGCAGCTTAGATCCCGGGGGTAGAGCTTTCTTT
CASSLDPGGRAFF
>NA|16|TRBV19|NA|TRBJ1-2
TGTGCCAGTAGGAAGACAGGTAGTTGGACTAACTATGGCTACACCTTC
CASRKTGSWTNYGYTF
>NA|15|TRBV11-2|NA|TRBJ1-2
TGTGCCAGCAGCTTAGGGGAGACAACTAACTATGGCTACACCTTC
CASSLGETTNYGYTF
>NA|11|TRBV2|NA|TRBJ1-1
TGTGCCAGTAGGGGGGGGGTTGAAGCTTTCTTT
CASRGGVEAFF
>NA|16|TRBV4-2|NA|TRBJ2-6
TGTGCCAGCAGCCAGGGATCAGGGGTAGGGGCCAACGTCCTGACTTTC
CASSQGSGVGANVLTF
>NA|16|TRBV9|TRBD1|TRBJ1-2
TGTGCCAGCAGCGTAGTATCGGGACAGGGTTATGATGGCTACACCTTC
CASSVVSGQGYDGYTF
>NA|14|TRBV9|TRBD2|TRBJ2-7
TGTGCCAGCAGCTTCTCGGGGGGGAACTACGAGCAGTACTTC
CASSFSGGNYEQYF